The 25 T cell receptor beta chains below were found in one sample sequenced in a study of Tregs in tolerant kidney transplant recipients. The nonmyeloablative bone marrow transplants came from related graft donors, with transient mixed chimerism. The table came from immunoSEQ multiplex PCR; TCRdb's copy has only in-frame clones and leaves some out. The data contain around 50,000 clones, about nine tenths of them singletons. The sample here was CD8+ T cells from blood (PBMCs), taken 24 months after the transplant. The receptor source for this set is a human patient who received a combined kidney and bone marrow transplant. The T cells may come from the graft donor.

V usage is TRBV29-1 and J usage is TRBJ1-2, with TRBD1 identical over 7 bases. The V segment lost 0 bases and the J segment 7 bases; nucleotides outside the gene matches: 5. Germline-derived CDR1 and CDR2 are SQVTM and ANQGSEA. This CDR3 region has 13 residues. The CDR3 region is CSVEDQGGGGYTF. As DNA, the CDR3 is TGCAGCGTTGAAGATCAGGGGGGCGGTGGCTACACCTTC.

The genes are TRBV21-1 and TRBJ2-7; whether TRBD2, the table's D call, matches the DNA was not checked. TRBV21-1 is listed as a pseudogene. CDR3 length: 17 amino acids. The CDR3 bases are TGTGCCAGCAGCAAAAGGATAAACTGGGGGGGGTCCTACGAGCAGTACTTC. Translation: CASSKRINWGGSYEQYF.

This chain joins TRBV2 and TRBJ2-3; TRBD2 aligns across 7 bases. Looked up from germline, CDR1 is SNHLY and CDR2 is FYNNEI. V lost 6 bases to trimming and J lost 6 bases; unmatched junction nucleotides: 15. This CDR3 has 16 residues. The CDR3, as DNA: TGTGCCAGCAGGTCTATAAATTACGGGGGGTTTGATACGCAGTATTTT. This gives the protein CASRSINYGGFDTQYF.

V and J are TRBV4-1 and TRBJ1-4; 9 nucleotides align to TRBD1. Germline V gene sequence: CDR1 MGHRA, CDR2 YSYEKL. The junction had 5 bases not matched to a gene; V was cut back by 1 base and J by 8 bases. CDR3 length: 15 amino acids. The CDR3 sequence: CASSQVGGTGEKLFF. The CDR3 coding sequence is TGCGCCAGCAGCCAAGTTGGGGGGACAGGGGAAAAACTGTTTTTT.

The V gene is TRBV6-5, the J gene TRBJ2-2, with 7 bases matching TRBD2. CDR1 is MNHEY, CDR2 SVGAGI, per germline. With V trimmed by 7 bases and J by 4 bases, 9 bases remained unmatched. This CDR3 is 15 amino acids long. DNA of the CDR3: TGTGCCAGCACCGAAGCGGGGTATCGCACCGGGGAGCTGTTTTTT. Encoded protein: CASTEAGYRTGELFF.

CDR3 residues: CASSPMPGGAPGELFF. The CDR3 bases are TGTGCCAGCAGCCCTATGCCCGGGGGGGCCCCCGGGGAGCTGTTTTTT. The rearrangement links TRBV28 to TRBJ2-2, with 8 bases that match TRBD2. CDR3 size: 16 residues. The V gene's germline CDR1 is MDHEN and CDR2 SYDVKM. The J segment lost 6 bases and the V segment lost 6 bases, leaving 12 bases of the junction unmatched.

The CDR3 spells CASSLYWGVGTEAFF. Here the CDR3 DNA reads TGTGCCAGCAGTTTATATTGGGGGGTTGGCACTGAAGCTTTCTTT. V and J are TRBV27 and TRBJ1-1; possible D gene TRBD1, 5 bases. The germline V gene has CDR1 MNHEY and CDR2 SMNVEV (reference sequence). Deletions cut 1 base from V and 4 bases from J, with 13 bases between. The CDR3 length is 15 residues.

V usage is TRBV4-2 and J usage is TRBJ1-1; D unresolved. This CDR3 contains 14 residues. Trimming removed 3 bases at V and 4 bases at J, with 12 bases between. Looked up from germline, CDR1 is LGHNA and CDR2 is YNFKEQ. The CDR3 DNA reads as TGTGCCAGCAGCCACTACATTGGGAGCACTGAAGCTTTCTTT. Translating gives CASSHYIGSTEAFF.

CDR3 bases: TGTGCCAGCAGCCCAGGACTAAGCGGGAGGAATGAGCAGTTCTTC. It translates to CASSPGLSGRNEQFF. This chain uses TRBV13 with TRBJ2-1, with 9 bases identical to TRBD2. The germline CDR1 and CDR2 sequences are PRHDT and FYEKMQ (reference sequence). The CDR3 spans 15 residues. V gave up 5 bases and J gave up 7 bases; unmatched junction bases: 9.

This chain connects TRBV11-3 to TRBJ2-2; 12 nucleotides align to TRBD1. This CDR3 is 18 amino acids long. The V and J ends lost 4 bases and 4 bases, in that order; junction bases with no gene match: 10. Germline values: CDR1 SGHNT, CDR2 YENEEA. The CDR3 loop is CASSSNGRDRGLTGELFF. In DNA form, the CDR3 reads TGTGCCAGCAGCTCAAACGGCCGGGACAGGGGGCTCACCGGGGAGCTGTTTTTT.

The chain has TRBV30 and TRBJ2-3, with 9 bases aligning to TRBD2. Germline assignment: CDR1 GTSNPN and CDR2 SVGIG (reference sequence). Losses at the gene ends were 2 bases for V and 1 base for J; bases not matched to a gene: 4. The CDR3 length is 15 residues. The CDR3, as DNA: TGTGCCTGGAGTAGGGCGGGGGGGGGCACAGATACGCAGTATTTT. Its translation: CAWSRAGGGTDTQYF.

The chain combines TRBV21-1 with TRBJ1-2. TRBV21-1 is described as a pseudogene. This CDR3 contains 11 residues. The CDR3 nucleotides read TGTGCCAGCAGCCCCCCCGAGGGCTACACCTTC. The encoded protein is CASSPPEGYTF.

The V and J genes are TRBV27 and TRBJ1-2; maybe TRBD1 (6 bases). With 3 bases removed from V and 6 bases from J, the gap between germline ends came to 11 bases. Per the germline V gene, CDR1 is MNHEY and CDR2 is SMNVEV (reference sequence). This CDR3 has 13 residues. CDR3 bases: TGTGCCAGCAGTTTCGGCAGGGACAATGGCTACACCTTC. The encoded protein is CASSFGRDNGYTF.

This CDR3 is CASSFGTGDGYEQYF. The CDR3 DNA reads as TGTGCCAGCAGCTTCGGGACAGGGGACGGGTACGAGCAGTACTTC. The chain couples TRBV5-5 to TRBJ2-7, with TRBD1 matching 10 bases. This CDR3 has 15 residues. J lost 4 bases, V lost 2 bases, and 6 bases had no gene match. Germline V gives CDR1 SGHKS, CDR2 YYEKEE (reference sequence).

The chain employs TRBV21-1 and TRBJ2-5; the table's TRBD1 call for D was not verified on the DNA. TRBV21-1 is described as a pseudogene. The CDR3 loop spans 16 amino acids. The CDR3 DNA sequence: TGTGCCAGCAGCACACGGGACACCTGGAACCAAGAGACCCAGTACTTC. Translation gives CASSTRDTWNQETQYF.

Regarding this clone: This specimen includes other DNA sequences encoding the same CDR3. The J gene is TRBJ1-6, the V gene TRBV27; D is uncertain. The germline V gene has CDR1 MNHEY and CDR2 SMNVEV (reference sequence). The V end lost 0 bases, the J end lost 3 bases, and 3 bases lay between the germline ends. The CDR3 is 14 residues long. CDR3 nucleotide sequence: TGTGCCAGCAGTTTATCCCTCTATAATTCACCCCTCCACTTT. Protein: CASSLSLYNSPLHF.

The rearrangement uses TRBV27 and TRBJ1-1; TRBD1 aligns across 7 bases. Germline V CDR1 and CDR2: MNHEY, SMNVEV (reference sequence). The CDR3 contains 14 residues. V shed 8 bases, J shed 2 bases, and the junction held 8 bases outside the gene matches. The CDR3 sequence is CASGIRQGNTEAFF. The CDR3 nucleotides read TGTGCCAGCGGGATCCGACAGGGTAACACTGAAGCTTTCTTT.

This clone is large in the sample. The rearrangement joins TRBV7-3 to TRBJ2-1, with TRBD2 as a possible D gene (5 bases). The V end was cut by 2 bases, the J end by 5 bases, with 10 bases between. The CDR3 contains 14 residues. Germline V lookup: CDR1 SGHTA, CDR2 FQGTGA. The CDR3 sequence is CASSLGGSHNEQFF. CDR3 in DNA: TGTGCCAGCAGCTTAGGCGGGTCCCACAATGAGCAGTTCTTC.

The chain recombines TRBV15 with TRBJ2-7; 10 bases are shared with TRBD1. The CDR3 runs 16 residues. The ends lost 0 bases at V and 0 bases at J; junction bases unmatched: 2. Germline CDR1 and CDR2: LNHNV and YYDKDF (reference sequence). CDR3 in amino acids: CATSRDGTGASYEQYF. For the CDR3, the DNA is TGTGCCACCAGCAGAGACGGGACAGGGGCCTCCTACGAGCAGTACTTC.

The rearrangement links TRBV28 to TRBJ2-7, with a possible D match to TRBD2 (6 bases). The CDR3 is made up of 14 amino acids. CDR1 is MDHEN and CDR2 is SYDVKM in the germline V gene. Trimming removed 3 bases at V and 3 bases at J, with 12 bases between. CDR3 protein: CASSFWRDLYEQYF. CDR3 in DNA: TGTGCCAGCAGTTTTTGGCGGGACCTCTACGAGCAGTACTTC.

This clone appeared once. The rearrangement links TRBV19 to TRBJ1-5; D gene ambiguous. Deletions cut 3 bases from V and 2 bases from J, with 11 bases between. This CDR3 contains 15 residues. Per germline, CDR1 LNHDA and CDR2 SQIVND (reference sequence). For the CDR3, the DNA is TGTGCCAGTAGTATTGCAGGAATGGGCAATCAGCCCCAGCATTTT. It codes for CASSIAGMGNQPQHF.

This clone ranks as medium-sized. The V gene is TRBV28, the J gene TRBJ1-6; 7 bases are shared with TRBD1. This CDR3 has 15 amino acids. After removal of 7 bases from V and 13 bases from J, the junction contained 16 bases not matched to a gene. The germline V gene encodes CDR1 MDHEN and CDR2 SYDVKM. This chain's CDR3 is CASTRDRANIQPLHF. CDR3 coding DNA: TGTGCCAGCACCAGAGACAGGGCTAACATACAGCCCCTCCACTTT.

V and J are TRBV27 and TRBJ2-4, with unresolved D. The V end was cut by 9 bases, the J end by 2 bases, with 8 bases between. CDR1 is MNHEY, CDR2 SMNVEV, per germline (reference sequence). The CDR3 extends over 12 amino acids. The CDR3, as DNA: TGTGCCAGTTCCGGGTCCAAAAACATTCAGTACTTC. This translates into CASSGSKNIQYF.

V and J are TRBV28 and TRBJ1-1; TRBD1 matches at 7 bases. CDR3 length equals 15 residues. V lost 3 bases to trimming and J lost 1 base; unmatched junction nucleotides: 5. Germline loops: CDR1 MDHEN, CDR2 SYDVKM. The CDR3, as DNA: TGTGCCAGCAGTTTCAGGGGGTTCACGAACACTGAAGCTTTCTTT. The encoded protein is CASSFRGFTNTEAFF.

This chain connects TRBV28 to TRBJ1-2; TRBD1 aligns across 8 bases. Germline CDR1 MDHEN, CDR2 SYDVKM. The CDR3 totals 12 residues. V shed 8 bases, J shed 5 bases, and the junction held 4 bases outside the gene matches. DNA of the CDR3: TGTGCCAGCGGAGACAGGGGATATGGCTACACCTTC. Translating it yields CASGDRGYGYTF.